These 16 T cell receptor beta chains came from one sample sequenced in a study of beta chain features in type 1 diabetes. Study results and caveats: Among all four CD4+ subsets, Type 1 diabetes patients had TCRB CDR3s that were moderately but significantly shorter.

Reverse transcription of all isolated RNA meant that expressed TCRB transcripts were sequenced. Clones were sequenced by immunoSEQ multiplex PCR, and TCRdb holds only the in-frame ones, with some missing. This table has some 350,000 clones, roughly 14% appearing once. The antigens these receptors bind are not known. Material: naive CD4+ T cells from blood. The receptors stem from a woman between 18 and 29 years old with type 1 diabetes.

The sample holds a few counts of this clone. The chain has TRBV27 and TRBJ1-4; D remains ambiguous. The CDR3 sequence is 13 residues long. Trimming pared 6 bases from V and 7 bases from J, leaving 12 bases between. Germline CDR1 and CDR2: MNHEY and SMNVEV (reference sequence). CDR3 in DNA: TGTGCCAGCAGACCCGGGGTGATTGAAAAACTGTTTTTT. Its translation is CASRPGVIEKLFF.

CDR3 region: CASSRAGAQYF. In DNA, the CDR3 is TGTGCCAGCAGCCGTGCGGGGGCGCAGTATTTT. The chain combines TRBV6-6 with TRBJ2-3; 7 positions agree with TRBD2. CDR3 length: 11 amino acids. V was pared by 6 bases and J by 10 bases, with 4 bases of the junction left unmatched. CDR1 and CDR2 from the germline V gene are MNHNY and SVGAGI (reference sequence).

Worth noting for this clone: Distinct nucleotide sequences in the sample also encode this CDR3. The V gene is TRBV5-1, the J gene TRBJ2-1, with D possibly matching TRBD1 (5 bases). The CDR3 extends over 14 amino acids. V was trimmed by 0 bases and J by 2 bases, leaving 6 bases between them. In germline, CDR1 is SGHRS, CDR2 YFSETQ. The chain's CDR3 is CASSLGQTYNEQFF. CDR3 in DNA: TGCGCCAGCAGCTTGGGACAGACCTACAATGAGCAGTTCTTC.

A few counts support this clone. This chain connects TRBV9 to TRBJ2-1, with TRBD2 identical over 9 bases. This CDR3 region has 15 residues. Germline V CDR1 and CDR2: SGDLS, YYNGEE. Trimming took 3 bases from V and 4 from J; bases not matched to a gene: 5. The CDR3 loop is CASSAGLATYNEQFF. CDR3 nucleotides: TGTGCCAGCAGCGCCGGACTAGCGACATACAATGAGCAGTTCTTC. Variable domain in full (rest from reference TRBV9 and TRBJ2-1): DSGVTQTPKHLITATGQRVTLRCSPRSGDLSVYWYQQSLDQGLQFLIQYYNGEERAKGNILERFSAQQFPDLHSELNLSSLELGDSALYFCASSAGLATYNEQFFGPGTRLTVL.

In its sample, this clone was seen a few times. V gene TRBV2 combines with J gene TRBJ2-3, with D possibly matching TRBD1 (6 bases). CDR1 is SNHLY and CDR2 is FYNNEI in the germline V gene. V lost 8 bases and J lost 6, with 15 bases in between. The CDR3 totals 13 residues. CDR3 loop: CASGGEFADTQYF. The CDR3 DNA is TGTGCCAGCGGGGGCGAATTTGCGGATACGCAGTATTTT.

This clone was counted only a few times. The V call is TRBV5-1, the J call TRBJ2-1; D is undetermined. The length of the CDR3 is 15 residues. V shed 2 bases and J shed 0 bases, with 9 bases lying between them. Germline V CDR1 and CDR2: SGHRS, YFSETQ. CDR3 bases: TGCGCCAGCAGCTTCAGGCAGGACTCCTACAATGAGCAGTTCTTC. Protein product: CASSFRQDSYNEQFF.

The chain links TRBV19 to TRBJ2-4, with 10 positions matching TRBD1. V gave up 4 bases and J gave up 1 base; unmatched junction bases: 7. Germline V gene lookup returns CDR1 LNHDA and CDR2 SQIVND (reference sequence). The CDR3 runs 17 residues. CDR3: CASSTIDRGPAKNIQYF. CDR3 coding DNA: TGTGCCAGTAGTACCATCGACAGGGGGCCTGCCAAAAACATTCAGTACTTC.

This clone was counted between two and nine times. The rearrangement joins TRBV28 to TRBJ1-2, with 10 positions matching TRBD1. This CDR3 is built from 16 residues. From germline, CDR1 is MDHEN and CDR2 SYDVKM. Losses at the gene ends were 5 bases for V and 5 bases for J; bases not matched to a gene: 11. CDR3 coding DNA: TGTGCCAGCAGTGGATCCCGGGACAGGGGCTCGTATGGCTACACCTTC. As protein: CASSGSRDRGSYGYTF.

In nucleotides, the CDR3 is TGTGCCAGCAGGAAATTGTGGGGGGGTGAGGTTAGCAATCAGCCCCAGCATTTT. Its protein is CASRKLWGGEVSNQPQHF. The chain links TRBV28 to TRBJ1-5, with a possible D match to TRBD1 (5 bases). Germline CDR1 reads MDHEN; CDR2 reads SYDVKM. Deletions cut 6 bases from V and 0 bases from J, with 21 bases between. The CDR3 has 18 residues. Full variable domain (rest looked up from reference TRBV28 and TRBJ1-5): DVKVTQSSRYLVKRTGEKVFLECVQDMDHENMFWYRQDPGLGLRLIYFSYDVKMKEKGDIPEGYSVSREKKERFSLILESASTNQTSMYLCASRKLWGGEVSNQPQHFGDGTRLSIL.

The chain is built from TRBV15 and TRBJ2-3; D call uncertain. CDR1 and CDR2 from the germline V gene are LNHNV and YYDKDF (reference sequence). Deletions cut 0 bases from V and 5 bases from J, with 9 bases between. There are 14 residues in the CDR3. The CDR3 bases are TGTGCCACCAGCAGAGACTTACACCGAGATACGCAGTATTTT. It codes for CATSRDLHRDTQYF.

The V call is TRBV5-1, the J call TRBJ1-1; 9 bases fit TRBD1. The ends lost 4 bases at V and 8 bases at J; junction bases unmatched: 3. CDR1 is SGHRS and CDR2 is YFSETQ in the germline V gene. CDR3 length equals 12 residues. CDR3 loop: CASSRDRGEAFF. The CDR3 DNA is TGCGCCAGCAGCCGTGACAGGGGGGAAGCTTTCTTT. Filled out from reference TRBV5-1 and TRBJ1-1, the complete variable domain reads KAGVTQTPRYLIKTRGQQVTLSCSPISGHRSVSWYQQTPGQGLQFLFEYFSETQRNKGNFPGRFSGRQFSNSRSEMNVSTLELGDSALYLCASSRDRGEAFFGQGTRLTVV.

V gene TRBV7-3 combines with J gene TRBJ2-1, with 7 bases that match TRBD1. This CDR3 spans 16 amino acids. CDR1 SGHTA and CDR2 FQGTGA come from the germline V gene. Germline trimming cut 6 bases from V and 9 bases from J; bases unmatched to any gene: 17. The CDR3 DNA is TGTGCCAGCAGACAAAGGACAGGCGATAAGGCGGGTGAGCAGTTCTTC. Translating gives CASRQRTGDKAGEQFF.

The chain is built from TRBV29-1 and TRBJ1-5; 7 nucleotides line up with TRBD1. CDR1 SQVTM and CDR2 ANQGSEA come from the germline V gene. V gave up 4 bases and J gave up 5 bases; unmatched junction bases: 5. The CDR3 runs to 13 residues. In DNA, the CDR3 is TGCAGCGTTGTTTTCAGGGGGGATCAGCCCCAGCATTTT. This encodes CSVVFRGDQPQHF.

The rearrangement uses TRBV5-6 and TRBJ2-7, with 10 bases identical to TRBD1. This CDR3 comprises 14 residues. Trimming cost V 4 bases and J 6 bases; bases outside gene matches: 7. Germline V gene lookup returns CDR1 SGHDT and CDR2 YYEEEE. CDR3 coding DNA: TGTGCCAGCAGCAGGACAGGGGGATCGGCCGAGCAGTACTTC. This gives the protein CASSRTGGSAEQYF.

This clone appeared a few times. The chain links TRBV27 to TRBJ1-2; TRBD1 aligns across 11 bases. Germline CDR1 MNHEY, CDR2 SMNVEV (reference sequence). After removal of 0 bases from V and 2 bases from J, the junction contained 2 bases not matched to a gene. The CDR3 runs 16 residues. This chain's CDR3 is CASSLSWDRGNYGYTF. CDR3 coding DNA: TGTGCCAGCAGTTTATCGTGGGACAGGGGGAACTATGGCTACACCTTC.

CDR3 sequence: CASSPRQGQRGEQYF. Written as DNA, the CDR3 is TGTGCCAGCTCACCTCGACAGGGGCAGCGAGGGGAGCAGTACTTC. The chain uses TRBV18 and TRBJ2-7; 8 bases match TRBD1. Looked up from germline, CDR1 is KGHSH and CDR2 is LQKENI. The ends lost 3 bases at V and 7 bases at J; junction bases unmatched: 11. The CDR3 runs 15 residues. The whole variable domain, filled in from reference TRBV18 and TRBJ2-7, reads NAGVMQNPRHLVRRRGQEARLRCSPMKGHSHVYWYRQLPEEGLKFMVYLQKENIIDESGMPKERFSAEFPKEGPSILRIQQVVRGDSAAYFCASSPRQGQRGEQYFGPGTRLTVT.